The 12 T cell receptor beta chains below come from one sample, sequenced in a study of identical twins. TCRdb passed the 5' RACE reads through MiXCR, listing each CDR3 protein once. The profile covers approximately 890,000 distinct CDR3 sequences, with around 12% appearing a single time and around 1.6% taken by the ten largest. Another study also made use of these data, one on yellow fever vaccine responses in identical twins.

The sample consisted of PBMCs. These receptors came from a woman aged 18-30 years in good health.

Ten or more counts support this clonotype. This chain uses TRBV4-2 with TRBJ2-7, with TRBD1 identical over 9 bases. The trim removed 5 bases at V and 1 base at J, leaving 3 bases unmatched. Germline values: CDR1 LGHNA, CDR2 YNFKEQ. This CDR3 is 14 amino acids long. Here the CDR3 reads CASSAGQGSYEQYF. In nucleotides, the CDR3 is TGTGCCAGCAGCGCGGGACAGGGTTCCTACGAGCAGTACTTC.

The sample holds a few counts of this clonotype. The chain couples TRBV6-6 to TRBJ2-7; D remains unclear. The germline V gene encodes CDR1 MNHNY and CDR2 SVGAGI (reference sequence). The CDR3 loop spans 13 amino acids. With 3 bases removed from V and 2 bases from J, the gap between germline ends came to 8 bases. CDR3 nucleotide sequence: TGTGCCAGCAGTTATAAGAGAGCCTACGAGCAGTACGTC. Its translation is CASSYKRAYEQYV.

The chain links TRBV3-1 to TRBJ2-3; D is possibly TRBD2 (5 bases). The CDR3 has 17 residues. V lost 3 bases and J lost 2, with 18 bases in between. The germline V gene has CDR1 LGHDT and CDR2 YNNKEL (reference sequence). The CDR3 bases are TGTGCCAGCAGCCATGCCCACTCGGGAAGCGCCACAGATACGCAGTATTTT. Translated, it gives CASSHAHSGSATDTQYF.

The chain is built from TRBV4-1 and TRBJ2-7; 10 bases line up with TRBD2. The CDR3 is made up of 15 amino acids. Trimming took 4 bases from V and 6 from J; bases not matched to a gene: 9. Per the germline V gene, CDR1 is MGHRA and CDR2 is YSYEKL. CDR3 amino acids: CASSRSGTSVFEQYF. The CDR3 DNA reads TGCGCCAGCAGCCGGTCCGGGACTAGCGTCTTCGAGCAGTACTTC.

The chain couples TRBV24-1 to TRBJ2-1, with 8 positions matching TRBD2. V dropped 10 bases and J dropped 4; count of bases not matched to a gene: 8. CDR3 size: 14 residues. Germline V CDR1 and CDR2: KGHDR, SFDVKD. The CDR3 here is CATGGAGVYNEQFF. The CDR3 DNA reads TGTGCCACGGGTGGAGCGGGAGTGTACAATGAGCAGTTCTTC.

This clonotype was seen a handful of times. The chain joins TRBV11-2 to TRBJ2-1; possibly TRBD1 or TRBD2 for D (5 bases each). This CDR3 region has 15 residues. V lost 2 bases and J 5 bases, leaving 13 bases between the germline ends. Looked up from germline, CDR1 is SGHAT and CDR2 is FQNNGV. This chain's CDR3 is CASSLRGAINNEQFF. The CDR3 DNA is TGTGCCAGCAGCTTACGAGGGGCGATAAACAATGAGCAGTTCTTC.

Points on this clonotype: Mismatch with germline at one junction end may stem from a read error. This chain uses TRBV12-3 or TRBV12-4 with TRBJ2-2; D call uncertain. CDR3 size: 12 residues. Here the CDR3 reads CTSSPRYGELFF. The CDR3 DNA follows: TGTACCAGCAGTCCCCGGTATGGGGAGCTGTTTTTT.

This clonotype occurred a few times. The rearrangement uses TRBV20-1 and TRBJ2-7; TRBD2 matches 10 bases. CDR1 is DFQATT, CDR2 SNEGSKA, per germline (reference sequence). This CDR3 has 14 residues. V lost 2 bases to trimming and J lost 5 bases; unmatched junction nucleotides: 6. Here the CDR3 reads CSARPSGSFDEQYF. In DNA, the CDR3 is TGCAGTGCTAGACCTAGCGGGAGTTTTGACGAGCAGTACTTC.

DNA for the CDR3: TGTGCCAGCGAACTAGAGACCCAGTACTTC. Its protein is CASELETQYF. The J gene is TRBJ2-5, the V gene TRBV6-2 or TRBV6-3; D ambiguous. V lost 8 bases and J 4 bases, leaving 5 bases between the germline ends. Per germline, CDR1 MNHEY and CDR2 SVGEGT. The CDR3 runs 10 residues.

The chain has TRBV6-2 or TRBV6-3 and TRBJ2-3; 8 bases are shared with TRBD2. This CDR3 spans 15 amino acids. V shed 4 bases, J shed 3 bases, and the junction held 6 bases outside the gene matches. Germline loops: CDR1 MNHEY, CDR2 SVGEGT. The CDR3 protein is CASSSNGGATDTQYF. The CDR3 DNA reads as TGTGCCAGCAGTTCCAACGGGGGGGCAACAGATACGCAGTATTTT.

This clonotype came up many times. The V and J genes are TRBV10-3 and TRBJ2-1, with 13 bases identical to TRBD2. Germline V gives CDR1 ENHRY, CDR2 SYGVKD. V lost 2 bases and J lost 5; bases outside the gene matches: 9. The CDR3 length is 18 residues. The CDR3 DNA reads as TGTGCCATCAGTGAGAAAGGCCGGGGACTAGCGGGGAACAATGAGCAGTTCTTC. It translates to CAISEKGRGLAGNNEQFF.

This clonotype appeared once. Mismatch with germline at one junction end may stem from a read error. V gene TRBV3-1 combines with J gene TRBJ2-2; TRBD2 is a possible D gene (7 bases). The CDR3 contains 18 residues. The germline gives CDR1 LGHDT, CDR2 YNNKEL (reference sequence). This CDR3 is CACSQNLGGTIGTGELFF. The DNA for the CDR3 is TGTGCCTGCAGCCAGAACTTAGGGGGGACTATTGGCACCGGGGAGCTGTTTTTT.